This T cell receptor beta chain was sequenced during a study of cytomegalovirus exposure and HLA in healthy donors. Study-level findings and limits: A list of 164 TCR beta chains associated with cytomegalovirus was given.

Germline lookup yields CDR1 SGDLS and CDR2 YYNGEE. The CDR3 runs to 17 residues. Amplification used 60 Vbeta primers and 13 Jbeta primers. Here immunoSEQ multiplex PCR was the method, and the copy in TCRdb shows in-frame clones only, minus some. In the table there are about 95,000 clones, around 84% of which are singletons. Concerning this clone: Its antigen is as yet unknown. The junction differs from germline at one of its ends, possibly a read error.

The clonotype comes from a woman aged 40 to 50 in good health and CMV-seropositive. The chain carries TRBV9 and TRBJ2-1, with 8 bases matching TRBD2. The sequenced material came from PBMCs. CDR3 loop: CASSERASGHSHNEQFF. In DNA form, the CDR3 reads TGTGCCAGCAGCGAGAGGGCTAGCGGGCACTCCCACAATGAGCAGTTCTTC.